Following are 27 T cell receptor beta chains from one sample sequenced in a study of tumor-infiltrating lymphocytes in primary liver carcinoma. Using a constant-region primer together with ProtoScript II reverse transcriptase, TCR beta cDNA was made from 500 ng of total RNA. Employing slightly modified ARM-PCR, three nested multiplex PCR rounds were run, and these gave rise to the TCR beta libraries. Amplification in the first two PCR rounds was performed using TRBV1-TRBV30 forward primers and a C-beta reverse primer for roughly 10 cycles each. MiXCR was run by TCRdb on the multiplex PCR reads, yielding one entry per CDR3 protein. The sample records a few hundred thousand distinct CDR3 sequences, around 50% being singletons. Extraction also yielded germline DNA, while blood RNA was obtained from unsorted whole blood. The specimen was peripheral blood. These receptors were taken from a woman in her twenties or thirties with primary liver carcinoma and hepatitis B virus infection.

This clonotype was counted a few times. The V gene is TRBV4-1, the J gene TRBJ2-1; D is undetermined. The CDR3 extends over 13 amino acids. Germline CDR1 reads MGHRA; CDR2 reads YSYEKL. V was cut by 2 bases and J by 0 bases, with 2 bases left in between. For the CDR3, the DNA is TGCGCCAGCAGCCAAAGCTCCTACAATGAGCAGTTCTTC. Encoded protein: CASSQSSYNEQFF.

The V call is TRBV5-6, the J call TRBJ2-5, with D tentatively TRBD1 (5 bases). Germline V gives CDR1 SGHDT, CDR2 YYEEEE. V gave up 6 bases and J gave up 2 bases, with 8 bases separating them. The CDR3 extends over 12 amino acids. The CDR3 sequence is CASKTVQETQYF. The CDR3 nucleotides read TGTGCCAGCAAGACAGTACAAGAGACCCAGTACTTC.

This clonotype was observed once. The junction departs from germline at one end; a sequencing error may be responsible. This rearrangement joins TRBV11-2 to TRBJ2-1, with 7 bases lining up with TRBD2. Per germline, CDR1 SGHAT and CDR2 FQNNGV. The CDR3 totals 14 residues. CDR3 in amino acids: CASRLSGIYSEQFF. CDR3 bases: TGTGCCAGCAGGCTGAGCGGGATCTACAGTGAGCAGTTCTTC.

This clonotype was detected ten times or more. J is TRBJ2-5 and V is TRBV6-6, with TRBD2 identical over 10 bases. The CDR3 is made up of 14 amino acids. The germline V gene encodes CDR1 MNHNY and CDR2 SVGAGI (reference sequence). V lost 8 bases to trimming and J lost 1 base; unmatched junction nucleotides: 4. The CDR3 region has the DNA TGTGCCAGCGCACTAGCGGGGCCCCAAGAGACCCAGTACTTC. Translated: CASALAGPQETQYF.

The chain recombines TRBV4-1 with TRBJ2-3, with D possibly matching TRBD1 (6 bases). Germline-derived CDR1 and CDR2 are MGHRA and YSYEKL. The CDR3 is 17 residues long. V was cut by 0 bases and J by 1 base, with 14 bases left in between. The CDR3 DNA is TGCGCCAGCAGCCAAGAAACTTGGGGGCGCGGCACAGATACGCAGTATTTT. Its translation: CASSQETWGRGTDTQYF.

This clonotype was counted between two and nine times. The rearrangement joins TRBV4-1 to TRBJ2-3; unclear D gene. The V gene's germline CDR1 is MGHRA and CDR2 YSYEKL. This CDR3 spans 16 amino acids. V lost 6 bases to trimming and J lost 0 bases, with 16 bases between them. The CDR3 nucleotides read TGCGCCAGCAGGCCGGCCCGTCCATTTAGCACAGATACGCAGTATTTT. Residues: CASRPARPFSTDTQYF.

As to this clonotype: One end of the junction varies from germline; a read error may be responsible. The chain employs TRBV6-2 or TRBV6-3 and TRBJ2-7; D call uncertain. Germline CDR1 and CDR2: MNHEY and SVGEGT. CDR3 size: 13 residues. The DNA of the CDR3 is TGTGCCAGCAGTTACGGCCTCCCATACGAGCAGTGCTTC. As protein: CASSYGLPYEQCF.

Concerning this clonotype: At one end, the junction sequence differs from germline, possibly due to a read error. The chain is built from TRBV30 and TRBJ1-1; D remains ambiguous. Looked up from germline, CDR1 is GTSNPN and CDR2 is SVGIG (reference sequence). This CDR3 spans 11 amino acids. Written as DNA, the CDR3 is TGTGTCTGGAGTACTCTCACTGAAGCTTTCTTT. The encoded protein is CVWSTLTEAFF. The whole variable domain, remainder taken from reference TRBV30 and TRBJ1-1, is SQTIHQWPATLVQPVGSPLSLECTVEGTSNPNLYWYRQAAGRGLQLLFYSVGIGQISSEVPQNLSASRPQDRQFILSSKKLLLSDSGFYLCVWSTLTEAFFGQGTRLTVV.

The V gene is TRBV7-3, the J gene TRBJ2-1; D assignment may be TRBD1 or TRBD2 (5 bases each). Trimming stripped 5 bases from V and 10 bases from J, with 21 bases between. The CDR3 totals 15 residues. Per the germline V gene, CDR1 is SGHTA and CDR2 is FQGTGA. CDR3 nucleotides: TGTGCCAGCAGCCCCCCCGGGGCTAGAGCTGGGGAGCAGTTCTTC. Its protein product is CASSPPGARAGEQFF.

A remark on this clonotype: The junction does not match germline at one end; this may be a read error. V is TRBV28 and J is TRBJ1-4; D gene unclear. The CDR3 consists of 14 residues. Germline values: CDR1 MDHEN, CDR2 SYDVKM. The CDR3: CASSLRFNDDKLFF. CDR3 in DNA: TGTGCCAGTAGTTTACGGTTCAACGATGATAAACTGTTTTTT. Filled out from reference TRBV28 and TRBJ1-4, the complete variable domain reads DVKVTQSSRYLVKRTGEKVFLECVQDMDHENMFWYRQDPGLGLRLIYFSYDVKMKEKGDIPEGYSVSREKKERFSLILESASTNQTSMYLCASSLRFNDDKLFFGSGTQLSVL.

A single count supports this clonotype. The genes are TRBV6-5 and TRBJ1-1; 7 nucleotides line up with TRBD1. The CDR3 is 13 amino acids. Germline V gene lookup returns CDR1 MNHEY and CDR2 SVGAGI. V lost 5 bases and J lost 7; bases outside the gene matches: 7. The CDR3 DNA reads as TGTGCCAGCAGTGACAGGGTGAAGATTGAAGCTTTCTTT. It encodes CASSDRVKIEAFF.

CDR3 region: CASSPGRGNGELFF. The CDR3 region has the DNA TGTGCCAGCAGTCCGGGACGAGGGAATGGAGAACTGTTTTTT. The gene calls are TRBV6-5 and TRBJ1-4; tentative D call: TRBD1 (5 bases). Germline CDR1 and CDR2: MNHEY and SVGAGI. CDR3 length: 14 residues. Trimming took off 5 bases at V and 12 bases at J, with 19 bases between the two ends.

The V and J genes are TRBV10-1 and TRBJ2-2; maybe TRBD1 (6 bases). V was cut by 6 bases and J by 2 bases, with 16 bases left in between. The CDR3 totals 16 residues. From germline, CDR1 is WNHNN and CDR2 SYGVQD (reference sequence). This CDR3 reads CASSSPGTSNTGELFF. CDR3 DNA sequence: TGCGCCAGCAGCAGCCCCGGGACAAGCAACACCGGGGAGCTGTTTTTT.

This clonotype was counted once. As the CDR3 is not closed by the conserved phenylalanine or tryptophan, this likely results from a read error. The gene calls are TRBV29-1 and TRBJ2-4, with 9 bases lining up with TRBD1. This CDR3 region has 14 residues. Germline V gene sequence: CDR1 SQVTM, CDR2 ANQGSEA. The CDR3 DNA follows: TGCAGTGTTCGCCGGGACAGGGTTTCTGGAATTCAGTACTTG. Translated: CSVRRDRVSGIQYL.

CDR3 loop: CASSLLTSGSDVEQFF. CDR3 coding DNA: TGTGCCAGCAGTTTATTAACTAGCGGGAGTGACGTTGAGCAGTTCTTC. The V and J genes are TRBV12-3 or TRBV12-4 and TRBJ2-1; TRBD2 matches 11 bases. V shed 2 bases, J shed 9 bases, and the junction held 9 bases outside the gene matches. This CDR3 region has 16 residues.

Comments on this clonotype: This may be a read error: a much more frequent sequence differs by one nucleotide. The chain is built from TRBV11-2 and TRBJ2-1, with D uncertain. Germline V gives CDR1 SGHAT, CDR2 FQNNGV. This CDR3 spans 12 amino acids. Here the CDR3 DNA reads TGTGCCAACAGCTTATACGGCTCTGCCCGTGTCTTC. It yields the protein CANSLYGSARVF.

As regards this clonotype: A much larger clone differs by one base, so this may be a read error. Because it lacks the conserved phenylalanine or tryptophan at the end, this CDR3 is likely a read error. This chain joins TRBV5-5 and TRBJ2-1; 12 bases agree with TRBD2. Trimming removed 6 bases from V and 2 bases from J; junction bases left unmatched: 6. This CDR3 comprises 16 residues. Germline V gene lookup returns CDR1 SGHKS and CDR2 YYEKEE (reference sequence). CDR3 bases: TGTGCCAGCATCGACCTAGCGGGAGGGCCCTACAATGAGCAGTTCTAC. It specifies CASIDLAGGPYNEQFY.

This clonotype has a count of ten or more. This rearrangement joins TRBV11-2 to TRBJ1-1; the D is unclear. The CDR3 is 15 residues long. Germline-derived CDR1 and CDR2 are SGHAT and FQNNGV. V dropped 5 bases and J dropped 2 bases, with 15 bases sitting between them. The CDR3 sequence: CASSPDFWSNTEAFF. The CDR3 DNA reads TGTGCCAGCAGCCCCGACTTTTGGAGCAACACTGAAGCTTTCTTT.

The V gene is TRBV29-1, the J gene TRBJ2-7; TRBD1 matches 8 bases. Germline V CDR1 and CDR2: SQVTM, ANQGSEA. The CDR3 extends over 13 amino acids. The CDR3 here is CNATQGADYEQYF. DNA of the CDR3: TGCAACGCGACGCAGGGGGCAGACTACGAGCAGTACTTC.

This chain links TRBV30 with TRBJ2-6, with D perhaps TRBD2 (6 bases). The germline V and J ends were trimmed by 5 bases and 0 bases, with 17 bases remaining between them. Germline V gene sequence: CDR1 GTSNPN, CDR2 SVGIG (reference sequence). The CDR3 is made up of 17 amino acids. The CDR3 DNA reads TGTGCCTGGGACCAGACCCGGGGGATCTCTGGGGCCAACGTCCTGACTTTC. This translates into CAWDQTRGISGANVLTF.

J is TRBJ2-4 and V is TRBV1; TRBD1, the table's D call, lacks a check against the DNA. TRBV1 is a known pseudogene. The CDR3 sequence is 19 residues long. For the CDR3, the DNA is TGCACCAGCTCACCGGGGCCAGGACAGGCAAATTTAGCCAAAAACATTCAGTACTTC. It encodes CTSSPGPGQANLAKNIQYF.

Comment on this clonotype: A much larger clone sits a single nucleotide away, making a read error possible. This chain links TRBV4-2 with TRBJ2-2, with 9 bases fitting TRBD2. This CDR3 has 16 residues. Germline CDR1 LGHNA, CDR2 YNFKEQ. The CDR3: CASNQATSGLTGELFF. CDR3 DNA: TGTGCCAGCAACCAAGCTACTAGCGGGCTCACCGGGGAGCTGTTTTTT.

The chain carries TRBV6-2 or TRBV6-3 and TRBJ2-1; tentative D call: TRBD1 (6 bases). The length of the CDR3 is 15 residues. Per germline, CDR1 MNHEY and CDR2 SVGEGT. Trimming stripped 6 bases from V and 7 bases from J, with 19 bases between. CDR3 bases: TGTGCCAGCAGGCTACTCGTCCAGGGGATTAATGAGCAGTTCTTC. It is translated as CASRLLVQGINEQFF.

This clonotype was observed at least ten times. The chain has TRBV4-1 and TRBJ2-1, with 7 bases identical to TRBD1. CDR3 length equals 18 residues. V shed 3 bases and J 0 bases; nucleotides not matched to a gene: 11. The germline V gene encodes CDR1 MGHRA and CDR2 YSYEKL. This CDR3 reads CASSQGPRTGSSYNEQFF. CDR3 sequence (DNA): TGCGCCAGCAGCCAGGGCCCCCGGACAGGCAGCTCCTACAATGAGCAGTTCTTC.

This clonotype came up many times. V usage is TRBV12-5 and J usage is TRBJ2-1; D is unresolved. Germline V gives CDR1 LGHNT, CDR2 FRNRAP. V dropped 0 bases and J dropped 0 bases, with 21 bases sitting between them. The CDR3 length is 20 residues. DNA for the CDR3: TGTGCTAGTGGTTTGGTCCCTGTTCTGACGGTTCAGCACTCCTACAATGAGCAGTTCTTC. Translation gives CASGLVPVLTVQHSYNEQFF.

Concerning this clonotype: A read error may produce the germline difference seen at one junction end. This sequence joins TRBV6-1 and TRBJ1-1; D remains unclear. Germline-derived CDR1 and CDR2 are MNHNS and SASEGT. The CDR3 is made up of 12 amino acids. CDR3 region: CASSEGNTKALF. For the CDR3, the DNA is TGTGCCAGCAGTGAGGGGAACACTAAAGCTCTCTTT.

With regard to this clonotype: Sequence at one end of the junction differs from germline and may be a read error. The chain combines TRBV6-5 with TRBJ2-1; 9 bases map to TRBD1. In germline, CDR1 is MNHEY, CDR2 SVGAGI. This CDR3 comprises 16 residues. As DNA, the CDR3 is TGTGCCAGCAGCAGGAACCGGGACAGGGTACGCCATGAGCAGATCTTC. Its protein is CASSRNRDRVRHEQIF.